This T cell receptor beta chain was captured in a study of yellow fever vaccine responses in identical twins. Study-level results: A vaccine T cell response that seemed partly convergent and partly personalized was reported in twins.

This CDR3 contains 12 residues. Trimming took 5 bases from V and 5 from J, leaving 10 bases between them. Germline CDR1 and CDR2: SGHAT and FQDESV (reference sequence). TCRdb redid the calling of the RT-PCR reads with MiXCR, one entry per CDR3 protein. The table lists 20,000 or so distinct CDR3 sequences, under 75% of them singletons. This clonotype has only one observation. Its antigen is not identified. This clonotype was obtained from a woman under 30 who received the yellow fever vaccine. The chain recombines TRBV11-1 with TRBJ2-7; D remains ambiguous. The specimen was T cells from blood (PBMCs), unsorted or a sorted subset (not recorded which), collected before or after yellow fever vaccination (not recorded which). Here the CDR3 DNA reads TGTGCCAGCAGCCCCACGAACCACGAGCAGTACTTC. Its protein is CASSPTNHEQYF. Variable domain in full (rest from reference TRBV11-1 and TRBJ2-7): EAEVAQSPRYKITEKSQAVAFWCDPISGHATLYWYRQILGQGPELLVQFQDESVVDDSQLPKDRFSAERLKGVDSTLKIQPAELGDSAMYLCASSPTNHEQYFGPGTRLTVT.